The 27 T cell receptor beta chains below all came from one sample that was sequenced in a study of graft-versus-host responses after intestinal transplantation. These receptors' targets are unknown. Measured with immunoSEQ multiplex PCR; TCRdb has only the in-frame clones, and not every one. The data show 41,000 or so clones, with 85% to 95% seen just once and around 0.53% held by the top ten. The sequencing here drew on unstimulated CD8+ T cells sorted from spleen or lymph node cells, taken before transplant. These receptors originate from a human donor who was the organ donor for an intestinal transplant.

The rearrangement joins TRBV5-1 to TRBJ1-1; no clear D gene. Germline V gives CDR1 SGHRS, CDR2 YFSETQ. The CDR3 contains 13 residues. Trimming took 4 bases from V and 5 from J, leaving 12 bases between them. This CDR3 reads CASSPDAATEAFF. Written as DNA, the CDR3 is TGCGCCAGCAGCCCGGACGCTGCGACTGAAGCTTTCTTT.

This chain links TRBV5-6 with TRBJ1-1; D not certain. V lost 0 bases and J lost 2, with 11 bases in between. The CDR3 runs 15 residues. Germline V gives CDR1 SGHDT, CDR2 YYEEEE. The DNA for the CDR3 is TGTGCCAGCAGCTTGGCCGTGTTTGGTAACACTGAAGCTTTCTTT. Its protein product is CASSLAVFGNTEAFF.

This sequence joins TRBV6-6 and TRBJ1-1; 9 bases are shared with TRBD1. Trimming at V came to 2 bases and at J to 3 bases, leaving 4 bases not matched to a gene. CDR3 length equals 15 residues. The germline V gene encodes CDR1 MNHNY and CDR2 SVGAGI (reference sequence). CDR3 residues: CASSYPDRGDTEAFF. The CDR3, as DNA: TGTGCCAGCAGTTACCCCGACAGGGGGGACACTGAAGCTTTCTTT.

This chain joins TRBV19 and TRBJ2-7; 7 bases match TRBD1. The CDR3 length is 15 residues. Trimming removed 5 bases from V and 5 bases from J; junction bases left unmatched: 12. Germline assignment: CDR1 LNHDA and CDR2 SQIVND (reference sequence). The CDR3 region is CASSAGKGALDEQYF. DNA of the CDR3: TGTGCCAGTAGTGCAGGGAAGGGGGCGCTGGACGAGCAGTACTTC.

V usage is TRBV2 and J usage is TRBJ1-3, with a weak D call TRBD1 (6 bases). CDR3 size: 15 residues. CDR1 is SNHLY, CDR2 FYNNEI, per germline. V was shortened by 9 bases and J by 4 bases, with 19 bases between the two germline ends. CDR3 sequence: CASPAWGQYGNTIYF. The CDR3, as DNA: TGTGCCAGTCCGGCCTGGGGGCAGTACGGAAACACCATATATTTT.

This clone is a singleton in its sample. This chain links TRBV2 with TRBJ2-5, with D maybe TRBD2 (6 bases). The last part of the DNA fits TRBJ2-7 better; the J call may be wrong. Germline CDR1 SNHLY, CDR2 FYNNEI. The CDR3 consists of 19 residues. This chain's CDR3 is CASSEALMRPGVRSYEQYF. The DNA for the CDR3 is TGTGCCAGCAGTGAAGCGCTTATGCGCCCGGGGGTCCGCTCCTACGAGCAGTACTTC.

CDR3 sequence reads: CASSLQWDDYNEQFF. In nucleotides, the CDR3 is TGTGCCAGCAGCTTGCAATGGGACGACTACAATGAGCAGTTCTTC. V usage is TRBV5-4 and J usage is TRBJ2-1; D possibly uses TRBD1 or TRBD2 (5 bases each). This CDR3 spans 15 amino acids. Per germline, CDR1 SGHNT and CDR2 YYREEE (reference sequence). V was clipped by 1 base and J by 3 bases, with 11 bases between them.

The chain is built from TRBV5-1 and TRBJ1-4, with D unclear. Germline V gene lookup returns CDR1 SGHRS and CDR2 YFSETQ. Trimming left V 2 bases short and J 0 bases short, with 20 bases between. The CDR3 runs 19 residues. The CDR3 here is CASSFVGPEGYATNEKLFF. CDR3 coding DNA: TGCGCCAGCAGCTTTGTGGGTCCCGAGGGTTATGCAACTAATGAAAAACTGTTTTTT.

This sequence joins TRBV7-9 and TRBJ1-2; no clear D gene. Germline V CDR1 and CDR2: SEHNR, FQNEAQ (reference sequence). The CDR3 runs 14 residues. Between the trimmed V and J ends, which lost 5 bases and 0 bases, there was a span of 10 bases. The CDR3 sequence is CASSVVATNYGYTF. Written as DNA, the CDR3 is TGTGCCAGCAGCGTCGTGGCAACTAACTATGGCTACACCTTC.

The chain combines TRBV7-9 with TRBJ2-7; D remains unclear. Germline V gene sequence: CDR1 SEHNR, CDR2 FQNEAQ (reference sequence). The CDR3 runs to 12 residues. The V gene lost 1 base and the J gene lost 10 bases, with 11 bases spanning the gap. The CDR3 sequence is CASSLGPYPQYF. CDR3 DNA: TGTGCCAGCAGCTTAGGTCCCTACCCCCAGTACTTC.

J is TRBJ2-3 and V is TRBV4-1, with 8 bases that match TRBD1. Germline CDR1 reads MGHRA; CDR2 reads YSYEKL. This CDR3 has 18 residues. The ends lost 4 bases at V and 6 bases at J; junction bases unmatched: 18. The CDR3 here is CASSPDFGDRTPWDTQYF. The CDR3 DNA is TGCGCCAGCAGCCCAGATTTTGGGGACAGGACCCCATGGGATACGCAGTATTTT.

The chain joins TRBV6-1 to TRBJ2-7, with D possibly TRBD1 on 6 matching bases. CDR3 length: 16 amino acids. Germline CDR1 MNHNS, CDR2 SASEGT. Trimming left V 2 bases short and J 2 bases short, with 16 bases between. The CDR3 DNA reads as TGTGCCAGCAGTGAAAGTACTCCGGGACAACCCTACGAGCAGTACTTC. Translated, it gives CASSESTPGQPYEQYF.

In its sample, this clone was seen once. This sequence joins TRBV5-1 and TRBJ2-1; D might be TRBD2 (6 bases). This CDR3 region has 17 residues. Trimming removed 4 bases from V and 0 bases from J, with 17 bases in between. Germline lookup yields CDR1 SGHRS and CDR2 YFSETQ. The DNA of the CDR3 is TGCGCCAGCAGCCACCGGGACTCCCGATCCTCCTACAATGAGCAGTTCTTC. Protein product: CASSHRDSRSSYNEQFF.

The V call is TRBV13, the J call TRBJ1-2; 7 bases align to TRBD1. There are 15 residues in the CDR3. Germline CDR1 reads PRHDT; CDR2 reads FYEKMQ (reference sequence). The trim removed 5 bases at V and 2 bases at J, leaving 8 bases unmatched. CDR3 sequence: CASSGTGTENYGYTF. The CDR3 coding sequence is TGTGCCAGCAGCGGAACCGGGACAGAGAACTATGGCTACACCTTC. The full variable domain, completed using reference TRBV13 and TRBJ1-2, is AAGVIQSPRHLIKEKRETATLKCYPIPRHDTVYWYQQGPGQDPQFLISFYEKMQSDKGSIPDRFSAQQFSDYHSELNMSSLELGDSALYFCASSGTGTENYGYTFGSGTRLTVV.

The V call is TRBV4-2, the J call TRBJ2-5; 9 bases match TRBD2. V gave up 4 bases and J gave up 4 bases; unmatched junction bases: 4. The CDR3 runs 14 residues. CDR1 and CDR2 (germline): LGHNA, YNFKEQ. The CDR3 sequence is CASSPQLAGETQYF. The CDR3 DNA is TGTGCCAGCAGCCCCCAACTAGCGGGAGAGACCCAGTACTTC.

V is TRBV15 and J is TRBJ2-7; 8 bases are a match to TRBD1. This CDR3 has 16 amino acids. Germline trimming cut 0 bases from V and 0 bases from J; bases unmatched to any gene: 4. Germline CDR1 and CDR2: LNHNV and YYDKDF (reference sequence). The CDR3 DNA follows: TGTGCCACCAGCAGAGAATGGACAGGGAGCTCCTACGAGCAGTACTTC. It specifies CATSREWTGSSYEQYF.

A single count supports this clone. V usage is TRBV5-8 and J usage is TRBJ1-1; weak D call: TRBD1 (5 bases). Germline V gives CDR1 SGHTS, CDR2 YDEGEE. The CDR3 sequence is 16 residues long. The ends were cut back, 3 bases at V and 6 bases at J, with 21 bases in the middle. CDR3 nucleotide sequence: TGTGCCAGCAGCTCCGTAACCAATATCAGGGAACCTGAAGCTTTCTTT. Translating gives CASSSVTNIREPEAFF.

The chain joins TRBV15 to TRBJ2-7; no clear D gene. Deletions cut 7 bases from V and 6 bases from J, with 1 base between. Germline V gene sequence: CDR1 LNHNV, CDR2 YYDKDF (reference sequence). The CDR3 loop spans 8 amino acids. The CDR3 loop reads CATTEQYF. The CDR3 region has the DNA TGTGCCACCACCGAGCAGTACTTC.

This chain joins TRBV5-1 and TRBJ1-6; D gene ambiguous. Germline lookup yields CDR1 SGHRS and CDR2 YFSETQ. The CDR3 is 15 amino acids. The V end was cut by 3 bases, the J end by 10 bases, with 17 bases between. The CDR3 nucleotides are TGCGCCAGCAGCTCCCGGGAAAGGGTGTCGTCACCCCTCCACTTT. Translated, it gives CASSSRERVSSPLHF.

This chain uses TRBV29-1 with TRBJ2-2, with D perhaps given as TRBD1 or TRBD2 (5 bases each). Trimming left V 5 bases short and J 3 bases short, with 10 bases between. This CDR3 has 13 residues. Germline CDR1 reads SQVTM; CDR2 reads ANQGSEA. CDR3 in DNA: TGCAGCGTTTCCGGGACCTACACCGGGGAGCTGTTTTTT. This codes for CSVSGTYTGELFF.

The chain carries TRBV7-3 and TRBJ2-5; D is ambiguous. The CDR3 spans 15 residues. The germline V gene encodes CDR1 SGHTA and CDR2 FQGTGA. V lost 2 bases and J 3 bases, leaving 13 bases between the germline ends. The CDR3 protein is CASSLGIGREETQYF. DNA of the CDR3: TGTGCCAGCAGCTTAGGTATCGGACGGGAAGAGACCCAGTACTTC.

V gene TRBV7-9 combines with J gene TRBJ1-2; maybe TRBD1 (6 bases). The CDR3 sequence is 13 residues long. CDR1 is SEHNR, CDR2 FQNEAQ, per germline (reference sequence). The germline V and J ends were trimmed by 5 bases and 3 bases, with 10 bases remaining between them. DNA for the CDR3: TGTGCCAGCAGCCCGGGGGCGGACTATGGCTACACCTTC. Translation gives CASSPGADYGYTF.

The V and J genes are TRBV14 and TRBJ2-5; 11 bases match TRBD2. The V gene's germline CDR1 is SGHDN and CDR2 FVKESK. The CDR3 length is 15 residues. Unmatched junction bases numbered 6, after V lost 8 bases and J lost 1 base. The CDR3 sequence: CASHSSGGVQETQYF. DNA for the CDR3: TGTGCCAGCCATAGTAGCGGGGGGGTCCAAGAGACCCAGTACTTC. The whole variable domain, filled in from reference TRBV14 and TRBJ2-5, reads EAGVTQFPSHSVIEKGQTVTLRCDPISGHDNLYWYRRVMGKEIKFLLHFVKESKQDESGMPNNRFLAERTGGTYSTLKVQPAELEDSGVYFCASHSSGGVQETQYFGPGTRLLVL.

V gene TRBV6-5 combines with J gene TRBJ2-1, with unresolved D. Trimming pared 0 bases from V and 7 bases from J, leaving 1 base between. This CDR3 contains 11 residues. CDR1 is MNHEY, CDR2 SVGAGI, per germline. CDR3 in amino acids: CASSYSNEQFF. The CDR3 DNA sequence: TGTGCCAGCAGTTACTCAAATGAGCAGTTCTTC.

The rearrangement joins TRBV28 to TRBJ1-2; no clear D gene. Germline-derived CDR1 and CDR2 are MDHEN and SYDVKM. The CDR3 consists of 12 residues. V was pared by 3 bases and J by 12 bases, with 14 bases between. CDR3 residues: CASSFTTFTHTF. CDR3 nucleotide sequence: TGTGCCAGCAGTTTCACGACATTCACCCACACCTTC.

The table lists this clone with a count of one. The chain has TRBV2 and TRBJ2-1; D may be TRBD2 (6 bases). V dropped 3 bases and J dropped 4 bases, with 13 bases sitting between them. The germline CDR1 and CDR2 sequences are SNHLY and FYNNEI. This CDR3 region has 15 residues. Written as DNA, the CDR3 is TGTGCCAGCAGTGACCGGGGGAGCGATTACAATGAGCAGTTCTTC. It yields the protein CASSDRGSDYNEQFF.

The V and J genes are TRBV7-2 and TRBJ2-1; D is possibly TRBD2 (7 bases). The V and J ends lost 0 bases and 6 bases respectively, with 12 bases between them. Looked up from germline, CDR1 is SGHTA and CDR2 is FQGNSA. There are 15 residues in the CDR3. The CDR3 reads CASSLAGGLSNEQFF. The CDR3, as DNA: TGTGCCAGCAGCTTAGCGGGGGGGCTGAGCAATGAGCAGTTCTTC.